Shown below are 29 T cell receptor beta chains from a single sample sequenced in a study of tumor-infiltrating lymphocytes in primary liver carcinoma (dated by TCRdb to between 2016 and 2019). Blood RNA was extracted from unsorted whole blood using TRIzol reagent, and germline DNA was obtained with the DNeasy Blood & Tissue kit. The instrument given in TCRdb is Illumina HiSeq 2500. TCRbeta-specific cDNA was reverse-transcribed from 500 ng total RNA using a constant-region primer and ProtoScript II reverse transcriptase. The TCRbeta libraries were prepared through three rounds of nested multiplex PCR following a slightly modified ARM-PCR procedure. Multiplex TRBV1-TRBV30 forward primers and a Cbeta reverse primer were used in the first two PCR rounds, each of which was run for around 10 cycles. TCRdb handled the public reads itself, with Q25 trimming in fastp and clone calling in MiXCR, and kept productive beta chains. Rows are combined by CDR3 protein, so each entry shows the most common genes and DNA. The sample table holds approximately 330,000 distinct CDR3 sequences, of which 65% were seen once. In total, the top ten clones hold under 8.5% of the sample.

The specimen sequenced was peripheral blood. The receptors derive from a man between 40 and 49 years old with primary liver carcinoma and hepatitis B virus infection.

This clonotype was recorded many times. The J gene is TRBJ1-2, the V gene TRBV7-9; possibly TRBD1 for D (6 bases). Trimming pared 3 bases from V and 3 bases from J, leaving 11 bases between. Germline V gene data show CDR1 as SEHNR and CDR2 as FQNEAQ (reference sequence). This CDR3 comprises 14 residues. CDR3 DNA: TGTGCCAGCAGCTTGGGGGGCTCGGACTATGGCTACACCTTC. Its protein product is CASSLGGSDYGYTF.

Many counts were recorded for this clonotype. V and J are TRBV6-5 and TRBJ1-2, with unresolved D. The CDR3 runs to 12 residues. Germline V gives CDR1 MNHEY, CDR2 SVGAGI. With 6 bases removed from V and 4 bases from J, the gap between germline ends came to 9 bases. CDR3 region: CASRTLVYGYTF. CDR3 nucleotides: TGTGCCAGCAGGACCCTGGTCTATGGCTACACCTTC.

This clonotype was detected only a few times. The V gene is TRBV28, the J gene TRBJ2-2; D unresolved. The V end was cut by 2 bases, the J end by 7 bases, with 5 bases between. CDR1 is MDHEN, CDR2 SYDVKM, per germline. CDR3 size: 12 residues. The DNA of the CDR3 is TGTGCCAGCAGTTTACCTCACGGGGAGCTGTTTTTT. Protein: CASSLPHGELFF.

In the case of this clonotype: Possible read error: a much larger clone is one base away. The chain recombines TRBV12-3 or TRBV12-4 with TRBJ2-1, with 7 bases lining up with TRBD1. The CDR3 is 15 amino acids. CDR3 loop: CTSSFLGQVNNEQFF. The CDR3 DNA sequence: TGTACCAGCAGTTTCCTCGGACAGGTCAACAATGAGCAGTTCTTC.

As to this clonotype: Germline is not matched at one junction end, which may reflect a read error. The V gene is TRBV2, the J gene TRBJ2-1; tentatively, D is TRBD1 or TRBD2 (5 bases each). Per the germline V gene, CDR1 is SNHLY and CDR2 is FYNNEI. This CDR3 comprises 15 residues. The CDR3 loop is CASRPGAGGNNEEFF. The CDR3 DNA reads TGTGCCAGCAGGCCCGGGGCTGGGGGTAACAATGAGGAGTTCTTC.

CDR3 sequence reads: CASSLGQGGQAQHF. The CDR3 DNA reads as TGTGCCAGCAGTTTGGGACAGGGGGGACAGGCCCAGCATTTT. This sequence joins TRBV6-6 and TRBJ1-5; 11 nucleotides match TRBD1. Germline V CDR1 and CDR2: MNHNY, SVGAGI (reference sequence). Trimming at V came to 4 bases and at J to 11 bases, leaving 7 bases not matched to a gene. The CDR3 runs to 14 residues.

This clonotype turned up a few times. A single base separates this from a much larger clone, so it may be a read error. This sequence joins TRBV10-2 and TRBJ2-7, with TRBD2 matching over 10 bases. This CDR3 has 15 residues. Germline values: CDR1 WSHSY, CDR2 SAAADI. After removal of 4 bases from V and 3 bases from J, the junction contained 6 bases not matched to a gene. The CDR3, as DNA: TGCGCCAGCAGTGGCTCCGGGACTAGCGACTACGAGCAGTACTTC. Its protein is CASSGSGTSDYEQYF.

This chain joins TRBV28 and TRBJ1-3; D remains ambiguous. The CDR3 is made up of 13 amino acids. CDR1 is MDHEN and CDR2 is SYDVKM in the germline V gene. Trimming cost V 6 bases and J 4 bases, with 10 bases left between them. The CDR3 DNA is TGTGCCAGCAGCCCCCGGACGGGAAACACCATATATTTT. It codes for CASSPRTGNTIYF.

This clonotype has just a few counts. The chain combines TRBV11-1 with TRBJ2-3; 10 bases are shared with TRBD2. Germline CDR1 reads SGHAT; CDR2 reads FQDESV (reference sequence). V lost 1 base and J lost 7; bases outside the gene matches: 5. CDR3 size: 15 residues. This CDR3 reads CASSLGTSGTNTQYF. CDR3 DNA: TGTGCCAGCAGCTTAGGAACTAGCGGGACGAATACGCAGTATTTT. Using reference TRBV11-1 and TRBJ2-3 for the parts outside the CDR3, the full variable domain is EAEVAQSPRYKITEKSQAVAFWCDPISGHATLYWYRQILGQGPELLVQFQDESVVDDSQLPKDRFSAERLKGVDSTLKIQPAELGDSAMYLCASSLGTSGTNTQYFGPGTRLTVL.

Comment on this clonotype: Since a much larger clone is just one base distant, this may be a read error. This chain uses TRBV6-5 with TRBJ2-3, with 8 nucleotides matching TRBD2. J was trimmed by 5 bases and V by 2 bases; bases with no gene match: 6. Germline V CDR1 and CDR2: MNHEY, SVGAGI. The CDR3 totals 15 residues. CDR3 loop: CASSYPRGGVDTQYF. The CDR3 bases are TGTGCCAGCAGTTACCCCCGGGGGGGTGTAGATACGCAGTATTTT.

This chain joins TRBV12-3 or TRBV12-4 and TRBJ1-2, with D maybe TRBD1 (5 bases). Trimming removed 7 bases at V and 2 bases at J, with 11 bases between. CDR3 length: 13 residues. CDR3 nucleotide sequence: TGTGCCAGCACAGGGACCCCGAACTATGGCTACACCTTC. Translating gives CASTGTPNYGYTF.

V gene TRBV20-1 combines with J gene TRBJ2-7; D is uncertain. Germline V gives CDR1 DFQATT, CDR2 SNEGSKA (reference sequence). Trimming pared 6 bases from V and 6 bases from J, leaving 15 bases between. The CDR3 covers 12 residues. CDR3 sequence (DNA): TGCAGTGCAGGCGAGCGCCTCCTCGAGCAGTACTTC. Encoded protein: CSAGERLLEQYF.

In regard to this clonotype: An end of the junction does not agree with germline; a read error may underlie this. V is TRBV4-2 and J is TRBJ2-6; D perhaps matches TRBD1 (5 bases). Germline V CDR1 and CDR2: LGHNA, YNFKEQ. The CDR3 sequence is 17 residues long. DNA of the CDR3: TGTGCCAGCAGCCAAGACTGGGCCCGCACTGGGGCCAACGTCTTGACTTTC. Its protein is CASSQDWARTGANVLTF.

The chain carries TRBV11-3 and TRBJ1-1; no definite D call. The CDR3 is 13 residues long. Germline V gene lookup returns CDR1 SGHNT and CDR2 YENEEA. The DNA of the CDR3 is TGTGACGGCAGCTATAGTAGGTTCACTGAAGCTTTCTTT. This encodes CDGSYSRFTEAFF.

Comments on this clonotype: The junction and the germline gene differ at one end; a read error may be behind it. The CDR3 loop is CGSSRTYEQYF. Written as DNA, the CDR3 is TGTGGCAGCAGCCGTACCTACGAGCAGTACTTC. The chain is built from TRBV12-3 or TRBV12-4 and TRBJ2-7; no reliable D call. CDR3 size: 11 residues.

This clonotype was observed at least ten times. The CDR3 sequence: CASSLPRTGNTGELFF. CDR3 DNA: TGTGCCAGCAGCCTTCCCCGGACAGGGAACACCGGGGAGCTGTTTTTT. The gene calls are TRBV11-2 and TRBJ2-2; TRBD1 matches 7 bases. V trimming: 5 bases; J trimming: 1 base; junction bases outside the gene matches: 7. The CDR3 spans 16 residues. Germline V gene data show CDR1 as SGHAT and CDR2 as FQNNGV.

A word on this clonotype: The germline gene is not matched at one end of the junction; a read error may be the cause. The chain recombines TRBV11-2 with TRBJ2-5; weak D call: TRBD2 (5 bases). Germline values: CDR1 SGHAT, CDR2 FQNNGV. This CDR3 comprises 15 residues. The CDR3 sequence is CASSLDPGRREAQYF. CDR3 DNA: TGTGCCAGCAGCTTAGATCCGGGGAGAAGAGAGGCCCAGTACTTC.

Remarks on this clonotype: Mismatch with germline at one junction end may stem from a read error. In DNA form, the CDR3 reads TGTGTCAGCAGCCCTCTTCTAGTGGGAGATTCCCACGAGCAGTACTTC. Its protein is CVSSPLLVGDSHEQYF. The chain is built from TRBV11-2 and TRBJ2-7, with TRBD2 as a possible D gene (5 bases). This CDR3 is 16 amino acids long. Germline CDR1 SGHAT, CDR2 FQNNGV.

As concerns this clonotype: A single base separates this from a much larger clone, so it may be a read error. CDR3 bases: TGTGCCAGTCAAGCCAAAGGGACAAGGGGCGACGAGCAGTACTTC. Amino acid sequence: CASQAKGTRGDEQYF. The chain combines TRBV12-3 or TRBV12-4 with TRBJ2-7, with D possibly matching TRBD1 (6 bases). The CDR3 is made up of 15 amino acids. V lost 9 bases and J 5 bases, leaving 23 bases between the germline ends.

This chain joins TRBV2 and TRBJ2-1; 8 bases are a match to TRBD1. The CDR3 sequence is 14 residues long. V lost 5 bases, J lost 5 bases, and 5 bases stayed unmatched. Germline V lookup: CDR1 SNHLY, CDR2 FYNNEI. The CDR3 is CASSWTGNDNEQFF. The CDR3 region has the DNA TGTGCCAGCAGTTGGACAGGGAACGACAATGAGCAGTTCTTC.

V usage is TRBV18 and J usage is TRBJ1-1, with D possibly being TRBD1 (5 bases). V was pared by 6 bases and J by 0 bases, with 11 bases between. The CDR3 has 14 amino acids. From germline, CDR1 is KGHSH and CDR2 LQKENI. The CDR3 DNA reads TGTGCCAGCTCCACCCAGGGAGTGAACACTGAAGCTTTCTTT. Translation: CASSTQGVNTEAFF.

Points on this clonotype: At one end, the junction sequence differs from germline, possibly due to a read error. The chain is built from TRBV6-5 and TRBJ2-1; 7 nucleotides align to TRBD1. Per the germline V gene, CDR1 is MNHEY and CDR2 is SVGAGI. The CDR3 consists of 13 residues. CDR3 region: CASQTGRYNEQLF. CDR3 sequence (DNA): TGTGCCAGCCAGACAGGGCGGTACAATGAGCAGTTATTC.

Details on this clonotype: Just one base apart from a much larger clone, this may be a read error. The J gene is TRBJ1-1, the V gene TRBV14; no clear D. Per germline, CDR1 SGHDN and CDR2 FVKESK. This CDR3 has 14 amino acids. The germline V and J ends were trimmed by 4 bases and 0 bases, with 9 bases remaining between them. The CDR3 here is CASSPLLVNTEAFF. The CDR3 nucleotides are TGTGCCAGCAGCCCCCTTCTCGTGAACACTGAAGCTTTCTTT.

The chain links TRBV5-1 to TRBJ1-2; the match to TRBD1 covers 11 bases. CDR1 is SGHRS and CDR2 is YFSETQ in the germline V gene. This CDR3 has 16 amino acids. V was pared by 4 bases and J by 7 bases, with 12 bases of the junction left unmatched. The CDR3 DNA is TGCGCCAGCAGCAACGAACGTACTGGGACAGGGGGTGGCTACACCTTC. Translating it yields CASSNERTGTGGGYTF.

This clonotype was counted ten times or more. The CDR3 nucleotides read TGCGCCAGCAGCCGGGAGGGGACCTATGGCTACACCTTC. The encoded protein is CASSREGTYGYTF. This chain uses TRBV4-1 with TRBJ1-2; a weak D match, TRBD1 (5 bases). V lost 4 bases and J lost 4, with 10 bases in between. CDR1 MGHRA and CDR2 YSYEKL come from the germline V gene. This CDR3 contains 13 residues.

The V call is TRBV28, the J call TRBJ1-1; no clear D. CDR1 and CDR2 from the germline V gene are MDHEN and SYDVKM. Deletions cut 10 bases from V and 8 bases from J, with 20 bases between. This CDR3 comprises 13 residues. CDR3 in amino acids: CAIGPSGPVEAFF. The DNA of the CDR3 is TGTGCCATAGGGCCATCTGGCCCCGTGGAAGCTTTCTTT.

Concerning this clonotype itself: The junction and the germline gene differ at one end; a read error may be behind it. CDR3 sequence reads: CARSYAGQGRETQYF. In DNA, the CDR3 is TGTGCCCGCAGCTACGCGGGACAGGGCCGAGAGACCCAGTACTTC. This chain connects TRBV5-4 to TRBJ2-5; 9 positions agree with TRBD1. The CDR3 totals 15 residues. The germline CDR1 and CDR2 sequences are SGHNT and YYREEE (reference sequence).

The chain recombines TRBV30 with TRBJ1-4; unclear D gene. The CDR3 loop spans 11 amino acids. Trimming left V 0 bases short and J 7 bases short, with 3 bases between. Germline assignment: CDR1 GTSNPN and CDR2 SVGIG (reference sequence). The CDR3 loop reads CAWSVSEKLFF. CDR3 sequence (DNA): TGTGCCTGGAGTGTGAGTGAAAAACTGTTTTTT.

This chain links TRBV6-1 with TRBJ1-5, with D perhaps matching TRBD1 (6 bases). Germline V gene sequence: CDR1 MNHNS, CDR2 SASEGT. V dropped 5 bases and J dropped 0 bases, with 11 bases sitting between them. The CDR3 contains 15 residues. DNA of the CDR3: TGTGCCAGCAGTAAGGGGGACATTAGCAATCAGCCCCAGCATTTT. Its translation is CASSKGDISNQPQHF.